The text below deals with one T cell receptor beta chain. Its antigen is still unknown. Data came from immunoSEQ multiplex PCR; TCRdb stores just in-frame clones and leaves some out. The table has about 47,000 clones, around nine tenths seen once. This sample was included in a study of T cells after posttransplantation cyclophosphamide. Overall study results and limits: Skin or GI-infiltrating T cells shared few TRB sequences with blood.

The CDR3 has 13 residues. The V gene lost 5 bases and the J gene lost 8 bases, with 15 bases spanning the gap. CDR1 and CDR2 (germline): MNHEY, SMNVEV (reference sequence). This related bone marrow graft donor gave peripheral blood on the day of marrow donation. This clonotype was sampled from a woman aged 45-60 years in good health and a related stem cell transplant donor. The material sequenced was PBMCs. The rearrangement uses TRBV27 and TRBJ1-2; tentative D call: TRBD1 (5 bases). DNA for the CDR3: TGTGCCAGCAGTACCGTTACAGGTCGGGGCTACACCTTC. It specifies CASSTVTGRGYTF.